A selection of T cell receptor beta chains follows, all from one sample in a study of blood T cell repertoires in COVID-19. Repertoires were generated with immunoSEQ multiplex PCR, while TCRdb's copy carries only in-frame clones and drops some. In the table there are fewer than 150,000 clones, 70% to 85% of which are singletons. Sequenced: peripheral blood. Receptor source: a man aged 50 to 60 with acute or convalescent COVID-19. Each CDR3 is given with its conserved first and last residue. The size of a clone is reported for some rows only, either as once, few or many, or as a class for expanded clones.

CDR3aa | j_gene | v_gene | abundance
CASSRTGIPLTYEQYF | TRBJ2-7 | TRBV5-1 | few
CASSSGIGTGNEKLFF | TRBJ1-4 | TRBV7-9 | -
CASSLFGRASYNEQFF | TRBJ2-1 | TRBV27 | -
CASSFMGAGVYGYTF | TRBJ1-2 | TRBV11-2 | -
CASSPPGGGTEAFF | TRBJ1-1 | TRBV18 | -
CASSEERGRDTEAFF | TRBJ1-1 | TRBV10-1 | -
CSVADRGGSQETQYF | TRBJ2-5 | TRBV29-1 | -
CASSVEGDHGYTF | TRBJ1-2 | TRBV9 | few
CASTPARDPSGANVLTF | TRBJ2-6 | TRBV28 | -
CASSIVGQGNSPLHF | TRBJ1-6 | TRBV19 | -
CASSPKTSGSETQYF | TRBJ2-5 | TRBV5-4 | -
CASSLGTGVQTDTQYF | TRBJ2-3 | TRBV5-1 | once
CASSTGQGIPYGYTF | TRBJ1-2 | TRBV9 | -
CAITKGARGNTIYF | TRBJ1-3 | TRBV6-5 | -
CASRPTGTTEAFF | TRBJ1-1 | TRBV10-2 | -
CATIKYPRGSGNYRF | TRBJ2-7 | TRBV28 | -
CACQAGIGQPQHF | TRBJ1-5 | TRBV6-5 | -
CAIGGGVAGNGNGEQYF | TRBJ2-7 | TRBV10-3 | -
CASSLEGASGRHEQFF | TRBJ2-1 | TRBV5-1 | -
CASSGERGTEAFF | TRBJ1-1 | TRBV6-4 | -
CAGTGGGYEQYF | TRBJ2-7 | TRBV2 | -
CASSFRGRDNSPLHF | TRBJ1-6 | TRBV2 | -
CASSLDRNASPLHF | TRBJ1-6 | TRBV5-1 | -
CASTPGGGTGELFF | TRBJ2-2 | TRBV19 | -
CASTGTFYEQYF | TRBJ2-7 | TRBV6-5 | -
CASSVRGNTGELFF | TRBJ2-2 | TRBV9 | -
CASSIQTSTDTQYF | TRBJ2-3 | TRBV19 | -
CSVYPQGGPLRTEAFF | TRBJ1-1 | TRBV29-1 | -
CAWGGAQPQHF | TRBJ1-5 | TRBV30 | -
CASKRQGQNTEAFF | TRBJ1-1 | TRBV19 | -
CASSQTDPGNTIYF | TRBJ1-3 | TRBV4-1 | -
CASSEGGENTGELFF | TRBJ2-2 | TRBV6-4 | few
CATSPWRDQPQHF | TRBJ1-5 | TRBV15 | many
CAISSTGTSVTYEQYF | TRBJ2-7 | TRBV10-3 | few
CASSLGGALYSNQPQHF | TRBJ1-5 | TRBV5-1 | -
CASSLESGRGYEQYF | TRBJ2-7 | TRBV5-1 | -
CAWSRPREDNNSPLHF | TRBJ1-6 | TRBV30 | -
CASSPSGTLGEETQYF | TRBJ2-5 | TRBV4-1 | -
CASSIVDGVDGYTF | TRBJ1-2 | TRBV19 | -
CASSVAGGAYYEQYF | TRBJ2-7 | TRBV9 | -
CASSLTSGRVGEQFF | TRBJ2-1 | TRBV7-7 | -
CASSVDQSPDTDTQYF | TRBJ2-3 | TRBV9 | -
CASSPRQGRTHEQYF | TRBJ2-7 | TRBV7-6 | -
CASSIRDRVLSSYNEQFF | TRBJ2-1 | TRBV19 | -
CASRGTTGGKEKLFF | TRBJ1-4 | TRBV6-5 | -
CATSDSGGGISYGYTF | TRBJ1-2 | TRBV24-1 | few
CASLPSSQSGEQFF | TRBJ2-1 | TRBV2 | -
CASSTQGMIYGYTF | TRBJ1-2 | TRBV28 | -